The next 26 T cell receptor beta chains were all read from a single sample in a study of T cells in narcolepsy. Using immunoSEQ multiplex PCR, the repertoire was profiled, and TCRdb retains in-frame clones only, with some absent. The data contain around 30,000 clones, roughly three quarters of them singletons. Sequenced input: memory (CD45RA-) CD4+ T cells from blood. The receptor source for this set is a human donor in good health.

CDR3 bases: TGTGCCAGTAGTACAGAATTAAATCAGCCCCAGCATTTT. This codes for CASSTELNQPQHF. V usage is TRBV19 and J usage is TRBJ1-5; D is ambiguous. Per the germline V gene, CDR1 is LNHDA and CDR2 is SQIVND (reference sequence). The CDR3 loop spans 13 amino acids. Trimming removed 4 bases at V and 4 bases at J, with 8 bases between.

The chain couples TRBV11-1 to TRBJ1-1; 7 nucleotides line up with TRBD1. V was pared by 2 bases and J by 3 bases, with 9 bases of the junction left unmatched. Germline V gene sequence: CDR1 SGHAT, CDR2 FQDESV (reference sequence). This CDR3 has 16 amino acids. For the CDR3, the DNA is TGTGCCAGCAGCTTAATGGGGGACAGCCCTGACACTGAAGCTTTCTTT. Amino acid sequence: CASSLMGDSPDTEAFF.

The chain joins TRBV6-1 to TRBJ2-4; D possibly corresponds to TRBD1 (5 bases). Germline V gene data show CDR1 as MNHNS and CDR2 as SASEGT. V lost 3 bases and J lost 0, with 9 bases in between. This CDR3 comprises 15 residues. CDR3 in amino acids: CASSDSQGAKNIQYF. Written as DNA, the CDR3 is TGTGCCAGCAGTGACTCGCAGGGAGCCAAAAACATTCAGTACTTC.

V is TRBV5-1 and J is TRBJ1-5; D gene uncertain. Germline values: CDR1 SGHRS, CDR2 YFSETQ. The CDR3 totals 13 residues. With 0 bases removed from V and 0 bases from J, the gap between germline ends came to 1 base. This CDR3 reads CASSLASNQPQHF. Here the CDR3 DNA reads TGCGCCAGCAGCTTGGCTAGCAATCAGCCCCAGCATTTT. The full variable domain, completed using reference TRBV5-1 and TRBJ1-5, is KAGVTQTPRYLIKTRGQQVTLSCSPISGHRSVSWYQQTPGQGLQFLFEYFSETQRNKGNFPGRFSGRQFSNSRSEMNVSTLELGDSALYLCASSLASNQPQHFGDGTRLSIL.

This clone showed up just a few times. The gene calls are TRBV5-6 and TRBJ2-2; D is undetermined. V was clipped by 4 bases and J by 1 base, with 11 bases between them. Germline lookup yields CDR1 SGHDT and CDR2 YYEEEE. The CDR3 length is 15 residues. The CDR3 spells CASSPYGRNTGELFF. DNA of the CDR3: TGTGCCAGCAGCCCATATGGAAGGAACACCGGGGAGCTGTTTTTT.

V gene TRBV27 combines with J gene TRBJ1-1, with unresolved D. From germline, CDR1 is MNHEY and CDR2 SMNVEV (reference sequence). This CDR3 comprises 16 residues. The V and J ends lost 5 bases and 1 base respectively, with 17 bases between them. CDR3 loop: CASSTSWVQQNTEAFF. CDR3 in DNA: TGTGCCAGCAGTACCTCTTGGGTTCAACAGAACACTGAAGCTTTCTTT.

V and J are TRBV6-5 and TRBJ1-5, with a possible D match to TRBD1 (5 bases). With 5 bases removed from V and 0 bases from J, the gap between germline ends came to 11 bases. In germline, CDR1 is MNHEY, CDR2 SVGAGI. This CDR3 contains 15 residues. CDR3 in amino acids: CASSAGGNSNQPQHF. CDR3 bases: TGTGCCAGCAGTGCGGGGGGGAATAGCAATCAGCCCCAGCATTTT.

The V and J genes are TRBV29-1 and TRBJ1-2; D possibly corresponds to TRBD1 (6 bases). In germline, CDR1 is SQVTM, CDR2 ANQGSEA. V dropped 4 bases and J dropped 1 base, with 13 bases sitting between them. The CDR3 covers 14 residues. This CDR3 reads CSVASGARNYGYTF. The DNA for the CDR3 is TGCAGCGTTGCGTCGGGGGCGCGTAACTATGGCTACACCTTC.

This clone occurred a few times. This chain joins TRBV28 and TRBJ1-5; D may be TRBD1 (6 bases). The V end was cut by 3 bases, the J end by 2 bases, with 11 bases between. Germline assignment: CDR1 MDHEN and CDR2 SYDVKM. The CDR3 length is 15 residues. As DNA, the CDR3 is TGTGCCAGCAGTTTTGTCAGGGGTGGCAATCAGCCCCAGCATTTT. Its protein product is CASSFVRGGNQPQHF.

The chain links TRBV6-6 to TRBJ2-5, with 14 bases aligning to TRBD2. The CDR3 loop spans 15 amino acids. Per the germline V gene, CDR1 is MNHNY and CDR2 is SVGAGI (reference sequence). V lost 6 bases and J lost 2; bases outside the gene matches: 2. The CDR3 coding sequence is TGTGCCAGCAGGACTAGCGGGAGGGTACAAGAGACCCAGTACTTC. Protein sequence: CASRTSGRVQETQYF.

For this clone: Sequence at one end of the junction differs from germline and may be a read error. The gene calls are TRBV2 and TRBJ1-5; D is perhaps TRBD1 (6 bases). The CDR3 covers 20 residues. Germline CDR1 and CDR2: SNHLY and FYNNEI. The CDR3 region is CASREGGLGTFLFGNQPQHF. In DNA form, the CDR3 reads TGTGCCAGCAGAGAAGGGGGGTTGGGGACCTTCTTATTTGGCAATCAGCCCCAGCATTTT.

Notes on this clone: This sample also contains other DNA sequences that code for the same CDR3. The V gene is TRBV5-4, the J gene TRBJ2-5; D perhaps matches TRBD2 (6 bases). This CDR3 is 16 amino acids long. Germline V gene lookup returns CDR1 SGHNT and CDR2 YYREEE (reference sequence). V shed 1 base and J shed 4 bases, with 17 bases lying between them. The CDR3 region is CASSLNAGRGGETQYF. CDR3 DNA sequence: TGTGCCAGCAGCTTGAATGCGGGGCGGGGTGGAGAGACCCAGTACTTC.

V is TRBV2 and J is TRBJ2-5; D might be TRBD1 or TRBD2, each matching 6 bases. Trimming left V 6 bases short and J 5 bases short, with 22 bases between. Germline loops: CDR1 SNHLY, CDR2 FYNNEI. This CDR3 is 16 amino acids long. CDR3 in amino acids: CASRGGSTGTAETQYF. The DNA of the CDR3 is TGTGCCAGCAGGGGGGGTTCGACAGGCACGGCGGAGACCCAGTACTTC.

In DNA, the CDR3 is TGTGCCAGCAGCTGGAGACTAGCGGGAGTGGAAGAGACCCAGTACTTC. Translated, it gives CASSWRLAGVEETQYF. This chain connects TRBV7-8 to TRBJ2-5, with TRBD2 matching over 12 bases. V lost 4 bases to trimming and J lost 3 bases; unmatched junction nucleotides: 6. The V gene's germline CDR1 is SGHVS and CDR2 FQNEAQ. The CDR3 consists of 16 residues.

CDR3 coding DNA: TGTGCCAGCAGTTCACAGGGGGCAGGTACTGAAGCTTTCTTT. Translated: CASSSQGAGTEAFF. J is TRBJ1-1 and V is TRBV2, with 9 positions matching TRBD1. Germline values: CDR1 SNHLY, CDR2 FYNNEI. V gave up 5 bases and J gave up 5 bases; unmatched junction bases: 6. This CDR3 has 14 amino acids.

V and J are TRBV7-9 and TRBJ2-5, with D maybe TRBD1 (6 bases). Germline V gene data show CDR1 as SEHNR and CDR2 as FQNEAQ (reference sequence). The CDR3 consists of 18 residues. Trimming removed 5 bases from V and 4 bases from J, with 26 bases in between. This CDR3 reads CASSPRVGQGRYLETQYF. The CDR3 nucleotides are TGTGCCAGCAGCCCCCGGGTGGGGCAGGGGCGCTACTTAGAGACCCAGTACTTC.

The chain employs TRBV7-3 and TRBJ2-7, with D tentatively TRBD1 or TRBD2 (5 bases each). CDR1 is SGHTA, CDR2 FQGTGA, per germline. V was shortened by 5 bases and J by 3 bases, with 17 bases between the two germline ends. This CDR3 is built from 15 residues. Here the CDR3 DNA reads TGTGCCAGCAGCCCCAGTTCGGGACGGTACTACGAGCAGTACTTC. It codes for CASSPSSGRYYEQYF.

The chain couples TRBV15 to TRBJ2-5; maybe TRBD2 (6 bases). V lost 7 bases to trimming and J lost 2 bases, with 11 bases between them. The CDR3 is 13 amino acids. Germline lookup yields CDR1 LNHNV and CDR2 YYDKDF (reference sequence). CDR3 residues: CATKFSGQETQYF. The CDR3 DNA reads TGTGCCACCAAATTTAGCGGACAAGAGACCCAGTACTTC.

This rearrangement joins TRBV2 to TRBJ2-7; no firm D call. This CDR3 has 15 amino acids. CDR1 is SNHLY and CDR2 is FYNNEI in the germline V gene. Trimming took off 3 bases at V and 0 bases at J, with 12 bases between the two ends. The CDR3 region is CASSEAQPRSYEQYF. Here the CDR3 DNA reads TGTGCCAGCAGTGAGGCTCAGCCCCGCTCCTACGAGCAGTACTTC.

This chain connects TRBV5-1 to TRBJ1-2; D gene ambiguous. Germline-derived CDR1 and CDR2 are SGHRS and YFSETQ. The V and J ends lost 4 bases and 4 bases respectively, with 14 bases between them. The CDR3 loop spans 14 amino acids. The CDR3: CASSARGDVYGYTF. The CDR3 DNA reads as TGCGCCAGCAGCGCCCGCGGGGATGTCTATGGCTACACCTTC.

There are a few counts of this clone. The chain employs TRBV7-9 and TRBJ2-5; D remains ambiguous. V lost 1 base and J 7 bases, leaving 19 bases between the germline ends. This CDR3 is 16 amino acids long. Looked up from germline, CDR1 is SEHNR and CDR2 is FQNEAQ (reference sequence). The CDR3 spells CASSLVGTVQRGTQYF. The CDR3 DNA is TGTGCCAGCAGCTTAGTTGGCACCGTCCAGAGAGGGACCCAGTACTTC.

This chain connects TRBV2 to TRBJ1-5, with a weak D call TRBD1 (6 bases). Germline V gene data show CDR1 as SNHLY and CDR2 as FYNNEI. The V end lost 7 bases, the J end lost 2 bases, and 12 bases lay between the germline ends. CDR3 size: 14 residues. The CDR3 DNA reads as TGTGCCAGCAATCGAGGGGGAGGCAATCAGCCCCAGCATTTT. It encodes CASNRGGGNQPQHF.

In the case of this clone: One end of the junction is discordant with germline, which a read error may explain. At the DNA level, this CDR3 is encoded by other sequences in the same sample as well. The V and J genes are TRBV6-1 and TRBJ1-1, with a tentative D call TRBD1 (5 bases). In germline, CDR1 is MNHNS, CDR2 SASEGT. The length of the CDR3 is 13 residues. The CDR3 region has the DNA TGTGCTAGCAGTGTAAGGGGACACACTGAAGCTTTCTTT. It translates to CASSVRGHTEAFF.

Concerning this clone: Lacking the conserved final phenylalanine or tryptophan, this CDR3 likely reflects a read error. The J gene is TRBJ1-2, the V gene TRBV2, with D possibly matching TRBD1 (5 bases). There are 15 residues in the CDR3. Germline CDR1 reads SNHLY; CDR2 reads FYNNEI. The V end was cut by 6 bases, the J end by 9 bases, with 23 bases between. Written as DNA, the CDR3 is TGTGCCAGCAGGCCTCTGGGGGGAAGTGTTTTGCGCTACACCCTC. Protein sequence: CASRPLGGSVLRYTL.

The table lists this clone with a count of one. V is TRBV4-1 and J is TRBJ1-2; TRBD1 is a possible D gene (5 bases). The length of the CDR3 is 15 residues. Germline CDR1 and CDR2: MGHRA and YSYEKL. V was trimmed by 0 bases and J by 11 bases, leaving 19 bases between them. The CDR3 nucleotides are TGCGCCAGCAGCCAAGATGGGGCGGGTTATCTGAGGTACACCTTC. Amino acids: CASSQDGAGYLRYTF.

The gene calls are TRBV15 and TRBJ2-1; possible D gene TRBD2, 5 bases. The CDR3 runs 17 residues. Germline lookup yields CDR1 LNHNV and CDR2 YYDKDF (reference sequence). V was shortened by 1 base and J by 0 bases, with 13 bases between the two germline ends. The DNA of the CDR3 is TGTGCCACCAGCAGAGGTTGGGGTGGAGGCTCCTACAATGAGCAGTTCTTC. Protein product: CATSRGWGGGSYNEQFF.